This T cell receptor beta chain was sequenced in a study of blood T cell repertoires in COVID-19. The data were produced by immunoSEQ multiplex PCR, yet TCRdb's version contains in-frame clones alone and is incomplete. The sample includes about 160,000 clones, more than 65% seen only once; the top ten take roughly 6%. A few counts support this clone. The CDR3 consists of 14 residues. Between the trimmed V and J ends, which lost 0 bases and 3 bases, there was a span of 7 bases. Germline CDR1 SGHDT, CDR2 YYEEEE. The origin of this receptor is a middle-aged woman with acute COVID-19. This sequence joins TRBV5-6 and TRBJ2-1; D is uncertain. Sequencing was done on a sample of PBMCs or T cells enriched from blood (not recorded which). The CDR3 DNA follows: TGTGCCAGCAGCTTGGGACAAAACTACAATGAGCAGTTCTTC. This gives the protein CASSLGQNYNEQFF. Full variable domain (remainder filled in from reference TRBV5-6 and TRBJ2-1): DAGVTQSPTHLIKTRGQQVTLRCSPKSGHDTVSWYQQALGQGPQFIFQYYEEEERQRGNFPDRFSGHQFPNYSSELNVNALLLGDSALYLCASSLGQNYNEQFFGPGTRLTVL.